This record looks at one T cell receptor beta chain sequence and its context. Its antigen is still unknown. This table comes from immunoSEQ multiplex PCR, and its TCRdb copy is limited to in-frame clones, with some not included. The sample lists tens of thousands of clones; around 85% were seen once. The sample is drawn from a study of glioma-infiltrating T cells after dendritic cell vaccination. Study summary: Patients had newly diagnosed or recurrent glioblastoma and received dendritic cell vaccines.

The CDR3 covers 12 residues. Trimming took 4 bases from V and 2 from J, leaving 8 bases between them. Germline values: CDR1 SQVTM, CDR2 ANQGSEA. Broader study findings: Only a small number of patients had complete blood and tumor samples.

The rearrangement links TRBV29-1 to TRBJ1-2; D not resolved. The sequence came from a human donor with glioblastoma. Material: blood, obtained before dendritic cell vaccination. The CDR3 reads CSVVTKNYGYTF. In DNA, the CDR3 is TGCAGCGTTGTGACTAAGAACTATGGCTACACCTTC.